One sample yielded the 9 T cell receptor beta chains listed below, sequenced in a study of neurological immune-mediated disorders. TCRdb recomputed calls from the 5' RACE reads with MiXCR, one row per CDR3 protein. The data show tens of thousands of distinct CDR3 sequences, 13% to 15% seen once. What was sequenced was PBMCs. The receptors stem from a woman in her fifties or sixties with HTLV-1-associated myelopathy (HAM/TSP).

In this sample, this clonotype turned up many times. The V call is TRBV19, the J call TRBJ1-2; D gene uncertain. Germline lookup yields CDR1 LNHDA and CDR2 SQIVND (reference sequence). Between the trimmed V and J ends, which lost 5 bases and 5 bases, there was a span of 9 bases. The length of the CDR3 is 12 residues. CDR3 nucleotides: TGTGCCAGTAGTGCCTCAGGATATGGCTACACCTTC. Translating gives CASSASGYGYTF.

The table lists this clonotype with a count of one. This chain links TRBV5-1 with TRBJ2-3; tentative D call: TRBD1 (6 bases). The J call may be wrong; the DNA end is better matched by TRBJ2-1. This CDR3 is 16 amino acids long. Germline CDR1 and CDR2: SGHRS and YFSETQ. CDR3 protein: CASSRDEGGSYNEQFF. The CDR3, as DNA: TGCGCCAGCAGCAGGGACGAAGGGGGCTCCTACAATGAGCAGTTCTTC.

The sample holds many counts of this clonotype. V and J are TRBV12-3 or TRBV12-4 and TRBJ1-1, with 7 nucleotides matching TRBD1. V was clipped by 3 bases and J by 1 base; unmatched bases: 2. The CDR3 has 14 residues. Here the CDR3 DNA reads TGTGCCAGCAGTTTGGGACAGCCGAACACTGAAGCTTTCTTT. It is translated as CASSLGQPNTEAFF.

Many counts were recorded for this clonotype. The chain links TRBV12-3 or TRBV12-4 to TRBJ1-5; TRBD1 is a possible D gene (5 bases). CDR3 length equals 13 residues. Between the trimmed V and J ends, which lost 5 bases and 7 bases, there was a span of 12 bases. CDR3 DNA: TGTGCCAGCAGTCCCAGGGTAAGCCAGCCCCAGCATTTT. Translating it yields CASSPRVSQPQHF.

The V and J genes are TRBV20-1 and TRBJ2-3; D is ambiguous. V was pared by 5 bases and J by 7 bases, with 19 bases between. CDR1 DFQATT and CDR2 SNEGSKA come from the germline V gene (reference sequence). This CDR3 spans 14 amino acids. Here the CDR3 reads CSALYPGPPYTQYF. In DNA, the CDR3 is TGCAGTGCTCTTTACCCCGGGCCACCATATACGCAGTATTTT.

This clonotype was seen ten or more times. The rearrangement links TRBV7-3 to TRBJ2-6; perhaps D is TRBD1 or TRBD2 (6 bases each). The germline V gene encodes CDR1 SGHTA and CDR2 FQGTGA. V lost 1 base and J lost 2, with 9 bases in between. The CDR3 runs 16 residues. CDR3 protein: CASSLRGGPGANVLTF. The DNA of the CDR3 is TGTGCCAGCAGCTTAAGAGGGGGGCCTGGGGCCAACGTCCTGACTTTC. The full variable domain, with the rest looked up from reference TRBV7-3 and TRBJ2-6, is GAGVSQTPSNKVTEKGKYVELRCDPISGHTALYWYRQSLGQGPEFLIYFQGTGAADDSGLPNDRFFAVRPEGSVSTLKIQRTERGDSAVYLCASSLRGGPGANVLTFGAGSRLTVL.

This clonotype appeared many times. This sequence joins TRBV5-1 and TRBJ2-7; D is possibly TRBD1 or TRBD2 (5 bases each). The CDR3 length is 15 residues. Deletions cut 0 bases from V and 0 bases from J, with 10 bases between. The germline V gene encodes CDR1 SGHRS and CDR2 YFSETQ. The CDR3 DNA is TGCGCCAGCAGCTTGGACGGGACCAGCTCCTACGAGCAGTACTTC. Its protein product is CASSLDGTSSYEQYF.

This clonotype has a count of ten or more. In DNA form, the CDR3 reads TGTGCCAGCTCACTTGGGACAGGGACCAGCTATGGCTACACCTTC. It translates to CASSLGTGTSYGYTF. The chain uses TRBV18 and TRBJ1-2; 9 positions match TRBD1. The germline gives CDR1 KGHSH, CDR2 LQKENI. This CDR3 comprises 15 residues. J gave up 4 bases and V 4 bases, and 7 bases lay outside the gene matches.

This clonotype was counted ten times or more. The chain links TRBV4-3 to TRBJ1-1; 8 nucleotides line up with TRBD1. Germline loops: CDR1 LGHNA, CDR2 YSLEER. This CDR3 comprises 13 residues. J gave up 8 bases and V 0 bases, and 2 bases lay outside the gene matches. CDR3 nucleotides: TGCGCCAGCAGCCAAGACAGGACAGGGGAAGCTTTCTTT. Protein: CASSQDRTGEAFF.